This T cell receptor (beta chain) was captured in a study of molecular identifiers for immune sequencing clone quantification. Study observations and caveats: Molecules of identical TCR sharing a barcode could underestimate highly expanded clone sizes. Clones above 20 RNA copies held over 99% of effector molecules, under 1% in naive cells.

Details on this clonotype: Its antigen is still unknown.

With listed TCR primers and previously described methods, bulk TCR libraries were prepared. A single record per CDR3 protein comes from TCRdb applying MiXCR to the PCR reads. The table shows around 82,000 distinct CDR3 sequences, with under 20% occurring only once. The authors gated naive CD8 T cells as CD8+CD4-CCR7+CD45RA+ for sorting. The CDR3 loop spans 15 amino acids. J lost 5 bases, V lost 6 bases, and 12 bases had no gene match. CDR1 and CDR2 (germline): MDHEN, SYDVKM. This receptor was obtained from a human donor in good health. Some libraries in this study had Jurkat cell RNA spiked in. The material sequenced was naive CD8+ T cells from blood, with Jurkat cell RNA spiked in. The subset here: FACS-sorted CD8+CD4-CCR7+CD45RA+ naive T cells. This chain joins TRBV28 and TRBJ2-7; 8 bases line up with TRBD2. The CDR3 DNA follows: TGTGCCAGCAGCCTCGTGACGGGAGGGCAAGACGAGCAGTACTTC. This encodes CASSLVTGGQDEQYF.